This T cell receptor beta chain emerged from a study of T cells in Graves' hyperthyroidism and ophthalmopathy. Patients aged 18 to 65 had newly diagnosed hyperthyroidism of under 2 months' duration. Together with thyroid ultrasound, orbital computed tomography, serum thyroxine and TRAb, clinical symptoms were used for diagnoses. Fresh peripheral blood, 10 ml, yielded the PBMCs. This clonotype has more than one count but fewer than ten. Antigen: not known. General observations from the study: Blood also showed most of the thyroid clonotypes that were expanded above 0.001.

It was RNA transcripts that yielded the amplified TCR beta CDR3 regions. The study used the HTBI primer set for a first-round RT-PCR of the TCR CDR3. TCRdb analysed the multiplex PCR reads with MiXCR anew, one entry per CDR3 protein. The sample carries fewer than 350,000 distinct CDR3 sequences, 18% recorded once. Trimming removed 0 bases from V and 2 bases from J, with 11 bases in between. The CDR3 runs to 17 residues. Looked up from germline, CDR1 is MNHEY and CDR2 is SMNVEV (reference sequence). Sequenced: blood. The rearrangement links TRBV27 to TRBJ2-6, with D unresolved. This receptor was identified in a woman aged 45 to 65 with Graves' hyperthyroidism. CDR3 loop: CASSLSRGYAGANVLTF. The CDR3 DNA follows: TGTGCCAGCAGTTTATCGCGTGGCTACGCTGGGGCCAACGTCCTGACTTTC.